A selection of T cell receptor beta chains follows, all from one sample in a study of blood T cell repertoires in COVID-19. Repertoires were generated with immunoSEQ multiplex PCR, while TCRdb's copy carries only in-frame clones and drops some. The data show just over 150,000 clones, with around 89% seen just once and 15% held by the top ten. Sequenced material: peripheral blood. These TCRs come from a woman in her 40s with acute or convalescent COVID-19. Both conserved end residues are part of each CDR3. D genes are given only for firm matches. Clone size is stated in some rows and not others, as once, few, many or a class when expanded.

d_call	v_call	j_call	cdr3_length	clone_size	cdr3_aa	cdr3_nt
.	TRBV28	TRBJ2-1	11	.	CASSPRGEQFF	TGTGCCAGCAGTCCAAGAGGAGAGCAGTTCTTC
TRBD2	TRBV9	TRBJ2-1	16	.	CASSVGTSGSRREQFF	TGTGCCAGCAGCGTAGGGACTAGCGGGAGTAGGAGGGAGCAGTTCTTC
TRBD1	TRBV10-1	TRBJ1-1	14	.	CASSEQGAGTEAFF	TGCGCCAGCAGTGAGCAGGGGGCAGGCACTGAAGCTTTCTTT
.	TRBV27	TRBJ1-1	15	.	CASSSQGNGNTEAFF	TGTGCCAGCAGTTCCCAGGGCAATGGAAACACTGAAGCTTTCTTT
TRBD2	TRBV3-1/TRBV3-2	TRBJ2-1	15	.	CASSLTSGGALEQFF	TGTGCCAGCAGCCTGACTAGCGGGGGGGCCCTTGAGCAGTTCTTC
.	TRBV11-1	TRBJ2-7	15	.	CASSLAADSVYEQYF	TGTGCCAGCAGCTTAGCAGCGGACTCAGTCTACGAGCAGTACTTC
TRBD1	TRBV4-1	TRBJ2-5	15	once	CASSPRQGAGETQYF	TGCGCCAGCAGCCCCCGACAGGGGGCAGGAGAGACCCAGTACTTC
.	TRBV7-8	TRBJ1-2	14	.	CASSLSSANYGYTF	TGTGCCAGCAGCTTATCCAGCGCTAACTATGGCTACACCTTC
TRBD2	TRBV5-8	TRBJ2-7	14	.	CASSLVAGGYEQYF	TGTGCCAGCAGCTTGGTCGCGGGGGGATACGAGCAGTACTTC
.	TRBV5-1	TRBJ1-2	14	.	CASSASRDTSGYTF	TGCGCCAGCAGCGCGAGCCGGGACACTTCTGGCTACACCTTC
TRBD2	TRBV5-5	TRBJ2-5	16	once	CASTNQSPGLQETQYF	TGTGCCAGCACCAACCAATCACCGGGACTACAAGAGACCCAGTACTTC
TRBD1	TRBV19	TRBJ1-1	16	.	CASKSPTGGTNTEAFF	TGTGCCAGCAAGTCCCCGACAGGGGGAACGAACACTGAAGCTTTCTTT
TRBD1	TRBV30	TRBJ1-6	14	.	CAWTLPGGRSPLHF	TGTGCCTGGACTCTTCCAGGGGGACGGTCACCCCTCCACTTT
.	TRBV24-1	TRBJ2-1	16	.	CATSDLAGQGFNEQFF	TGTGCCACCAGTGACCTAGCGGGACAGGGGTTCAATGAGCAGTTCTTC
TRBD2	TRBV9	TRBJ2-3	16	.	CASSAKTSGRGDTQYF	TGTGCCAGCAGCGCCAAGACTAGCGGGAGGGGAGATACGCAGTATTTT
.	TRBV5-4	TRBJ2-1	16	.	CASNLARRGSYNEQFF	TGTGCCAGCAACCTAGCTAGACGGGGGAGTTACAATGAGCAGTTCTTC
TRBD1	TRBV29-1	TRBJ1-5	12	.	CSATGANQPQHF	TGCAGCGCCACAGGGGCCAATCAGCCCCAGCATTTT
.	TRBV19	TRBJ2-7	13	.	CASSTLPGAEQYF	TGTGCCAGTAGTACCCTACCAGGGGCCGAGCAGTACTTC
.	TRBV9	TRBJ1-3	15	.	CASSGRGGIGNTIYF	TGTGCCAGCAGCGGCCGGGGAGGCATTGGAAACACCATATATTTT
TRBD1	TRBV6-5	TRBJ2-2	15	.	CASSYDRGNTGELFF	TGTGCCAGCAGTTATGACAGGGGGAACACCGGGGAGCTGTTTTTT
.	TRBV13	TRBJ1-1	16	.	CASSSTGKTMNTEAFF	TGTGCCAGCAGCTCCACAGGGAAGACGATGAACACTGAAGCTTTCTTT
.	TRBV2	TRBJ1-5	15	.	CASRLVTDSNQPQHF	TGTGCCAGCAGACTCGTGACAGATAGCAATCAGCCCCAGCATTTT
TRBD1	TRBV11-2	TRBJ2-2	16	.	CASSLGQGARTGELFF	TGTGCCAGCAGCTTAGGACAGGGGGCGCGCACCGGGGAGCTGTTTTTT
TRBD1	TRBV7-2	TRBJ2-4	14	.	CASSLGPGGNIQYF	TGTGCCAGCAGCTTAGGGCCAGGGGGAAACATTCAGTACTTC
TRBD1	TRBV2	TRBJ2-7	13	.	CASSGDRTYEQYF	TGTGCCAGCAGTGGGGACAGGACCTACGAGCAGTACTTC
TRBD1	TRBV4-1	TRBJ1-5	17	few	CASSQAKGAGGYQPQHF	TGCGCCAGCAGCCAAGCCAAAGGGGCAGGGGGTTATCAGCCCCAGCATTTT
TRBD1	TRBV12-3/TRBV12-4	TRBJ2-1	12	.	CASSQSRDRAFF	TGTGCCAGCAGTCAGTCCCGGGACAGGGCATTCTTC
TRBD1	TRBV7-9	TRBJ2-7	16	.	CASSLNSGTGGGEQYF	TGTGCCAGCAGCCTAAACTCCGGGACAGGGGGAGGCGAGCAGTACTTC
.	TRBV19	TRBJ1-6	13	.	CASGDFKNSPLHF	TGTGCCAGCGGGGATTTCAAGAATTCACCCCTCCACTTT
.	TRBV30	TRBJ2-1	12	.	CAWSELYNEQFF	TGTGCCTGGAGCGAACTTTACAATGAGCAGTTCTTC
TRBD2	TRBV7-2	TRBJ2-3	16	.	CASSLDRVGGADTQYF	TGTGCCAGCAGCTTAGATAGGGTGGGGGGGGCAGATACGCAGTATTTT
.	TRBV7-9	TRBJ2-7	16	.	CASSLMEAAGFYEQYF	TGTGCCAGCAGCTTAATGGAGGCGGCGGGGTTCTACGAGCAGTACTTC
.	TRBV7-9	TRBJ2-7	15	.	CASSLGLSGFTEQYF	TGTGCCAGCAGCTTAGGGCTTTCGGGTTTTACCGAGCAGTACTTC